Listed here are 28 T cell receptor beta chains from one sample, sequenced in a study of blood T cells in healthy people across ages. Primers used in a second PCR of about 7 to 12 cycles were a sample-barcoded 5' primer and a J-beta primer mix. TCRdb re-called the 5' RACE reads with MiXCR, one entry per CDR3 protein. Counted here are over a million distinct CDR3 sequences, approximately 25% occurring once; the ten biggest clones make up approximately 0.79%. A further study also used this sample, focusing on T cells of mothers and their children.

The sequencing sample was made of blood. All receptors derive from a girl aged 2 to 10 in good health.

J is TRBJ2-5 and V is TRBV20-1; 7 nucleotides line up with TRBD2. The CDR3 is 14 amino acids. Per germline, CDR1 DFQATT and CDR2 SNEGSKA (reference sequence). The trim removed 0 bases at V and 4 bases at J, leaving 5 bases unmatched. CDR3 coding DNA: TGCAGTGCTAGAGATTACAGCGGGGTAGAGACCCAGTACTTC. The encoded protein is CSARDYSGVETQYF.

This clonotype was detected only a few times. V usage is TRBV20-1 and J usage is TRBJ2-1; 9 nucleotides agree with TRBD2. The germline V gene encodes CDR1 DFQATT and CDR2 SNEGSKA (reference sequence). J was trimmed by 3 bases and V by 3 bases; bases with no gene match: 15. The CDR3 sequence is 18 residues long. The CDR3 here is CSASGPTRLAANYNEQFF. CDR3 nucleotides: TGCAGTGCTAGTGGCCCGACGAGACTAGCGGCGAACTACAATGAGCAGTTCTTC.

The V call is TRBV7-2, the J call TRBJ2-7, with D possibly being TRBD2 (5 bases). This CDR3 is built from 13 residues. The V end lost 1 base, the J end lost 7 bases, and 11 bases lay between the germline ends. Per germline, CDR1 SGHTA and CDR2 FQGNSA. The CDR3 DNA reads as TGTGCCAGCAGCTTAGTTCTAGCTCGGGAGCAGTACTTC. Protein sequence: CASSLVLAREQYF.

This clonotype was counted between two and nine times. This rearrangement joins TRBV11-2 to TRBJ2-5; 10 bases map to TRBD1. In germline, CDR1 is SGHAT, CDR2 FQNNGV. The CDR3 is 15 residues long. The J segment lost 3 bases and the V segment lost 5 bases, leaving 6 bases of the junction unmatched. The CDR3 reads CASSLGTGEEETQYF. DNA for the CDR3: TGTGCCAGCAGCCTAGGGACAGGGGAAGAAGAGACCCAGTACTTC. Filled out from reference TRBV11-2 and TRBJ2-5, the complete variable domain reads EAGVAQSPRYKIIEKRQSVAFWCNPISGHATLYWYQQILGQGPKLLIQFQNNGVVDDSQLPKDRFSAERLKGVDSTLKIQPAKLEDSAVYLCASSLGTGEEETQYFGPGTRLLVL.

The rearrangement links TRBV10-3 to TRBJ2-5; weak D call: TRBD2 (7 bases). Trimming shortened V by 0 bases and J by 0 bases, and 17 bases separated the two germline ends. CDR1 and CDR2 (germline): ENHRY, SYGVKD. This CDR3 is 18 amino acids long. The CDR3 region has the DNA TGTGCCATCAGTGAGTCACTCGGCGGGGGCCAGTACCAAGAGACCCAGTACTTC. This encodes CAISESLGGGQYQETQYF.

The chain combines TRBV19 with TRBJ1-4; tentatively, D is TRBD1 (5 bases). The CDR3 contains 17 residues. CDR1 is LNHDA, CDR2 SQIVND, per germline (reference sequence). The V end was cut by 2 bases, the J end by 1 base, with 14 bases between. For the CDR3, the DNA is TGTGCCAGTAGTATACAGGGAGGAGGTGAAACTAATGAAAAACTGTTTTTT. This gives the protein CASSIQGGGETNEKLFF.

The chain recombines TRBV6-6 with TRBJ2-1, with TRBD2 identical over 10 bases. The germline CDR1 and CDR2 sequences are MNHNY and SVGAGI (reference sequence). The CDR3 spans 14 residues. The junction had 7 bases not matched to a gene; V was cut back by 4 bases and J by 10 bases. CDR3 sequence reads: CASSWTSGGGEQFF. In DNA, the CDR3 is TGTGCCAGCAGTTGGACTAGCGGAGGGGGGGAGCAGTTCTTC.

This clonotype was counted only a few times. The J gene is TRBJ2-5, the V gene TRBV11-2; D not resolved. The CDR3 loop spans 15 amino acids. Trimming removed 0 bases from V and 4 bases from J, with 12 bases in between. Germline V gene sequence: CDR1 SGHAT, CDR2 FQNNGV. In nucleotides, the CDR3 is TGTGCCAGCAGCTTAGATCCGTCAGAAGGAGAGACCCAGTACTTC. This codes for CASSLDPSEGETQYF.

This chain links TRBV6-1 with TRBJ2-1, with 7 bases that match TRBD1. V shed 8 bases and J 7 bases; nucleotides not matched to a gene: 11. The germline CDR1 and CDR2 sequences are MNHNS and SASEGT. This CDR3 is 14 amino acids long. CDR3 in DNA: TGTGCCAGCCCAGGGGGAAGTAACATGAATGAGCAGTTCTTC. It yields the protein CASPGGSNMNEQFF.

The chain uses TRBV20-1 and TRBJ1-1; D not resolved. From germline, CDR1 is DFQATT and CDR2 SNEGSKA (reference sequence). This CDR3 contains 15 residues. V lost 1 base and J lost 3, with 15 bases in between. CDR3 in DNA: TGCAGTGCTAGAGGTATAACAGTGAGGGACACTGAAGCTTTCTTT. It codes for CSARGITVRDTEAFF.

As for this clonotype: The missing conserved phenylalanine or tryptophan at the end of this CDR3 makes a read error likely. The rearrangement joins TRBV5-1 to TRBJ2-7, with D possibly being TRBD1 or TRBD2 (5 bases each). Deletions cut 1 base from V and 2 bases from J, with 13 bases between. CDR3 length equals 15 residues. CDR1 SGHRS and CDR2 YFSETQ come from the germline V gene. The CDR3 coding sequence is TGCGCCAGCAGCTTGTTTTTCGGGGCGACCTACGAGCAGTACCTC. Translating gives CASSLFFGATYEQYL.

This clonotype showed up many times. This chain connects TRBV5-1 to TRBJ2-7, with TRBD2 matching 7 bases. The CDR3 runs 14 residues. V trimming: 4 bases; J trimming: 2 bases; junction bases outside the gene matches: 6. CDR1 is SGHRS, CDR2 YFSETQ, per germline. The CDR3 DNA is TGCGCCAGCAGCCTCCTAGCGGATCCCTACGAGCAGTACTTC. Translated, it gives CASSLLADPYEQYF.

This clonotype appeared a few times. The chain has TRBV7-9 and TRBJ1-4; D remains unclear. Trimming pared 5 bases from V and 10 bases from J, leaving 14 bases between. This CDR3 is built from 13 residues. The germline V gene encodes CDR1 SEHNR and CDR2 FQNEAQ (reference sequence). CDR3 nucleotide sequence: TGTGCCAGCAGCCCCCCGATCCCCTTAAAACTGTTTTTT. Amino acid sequence: CASSPPIPLKLFF.

This chain uses TRBV4-3 with TRBJ1-1; D remains ambiguous. The length of the CDR3 is 13 residues. Germline loops: CDR1 LGHNA, CDR2 YSLEER. The ends were cut back, 0 bases at V and 6 bases at J, with 8 bases in the middle. This chain's CDR3 is CASSQELRAEAFF. As DNA, the CDR3 is TGCGCCAGCAGCCAAGAGCTGCGCGCTGAAGCTTTCTTT.

The V and J genes are TRBV20-1 and TRBJ1-1; the D gene is possibly TRBD1 (5 bases). This CDR3 region has 14 residues. Looked up from germline, CDR1 is DFQATT and CDR2 is SNEGSKA (reference sequence). The V gene lost 0 bases and the J gene lost 3 bases, with 11 bases spanning the gap. The CDR3 loop is CSAREGGVDTEAFF. In DNA, the CDR3 is TGCAGTGCTAGAGAGGGGGGGGTTGACACTGAAGCTTTCTTT.

As concerns this clonotype: No conserved phenylalanine or tryptophan is present at the end of the CDR3, so a read error is the likely explanation. It is unclear where the CDR3 begins or ends on the DNA, so no DNA is shown, and the CDR3 is as TCRdb lists it. The chain uses TRBV27 and TRBJ2-3; the D segment call TRBD1 is taken from the table without a DNA check. The CDR3 sequence runs 11 residues, both termini included. Germline V gene sequence: CDR1 MNHEY, CDR2 SMNVEV (reference sequence). CDR3 in amino acids: CASLRVGDTDI.

This clonotype was counted only a few times. The chain recombines TRBV4-2 with TRBJ2-3, with a possible D match to TRBD2 (5 bases). CDR3 length: 14 amino acids. Deletions cut 0 bases from V and 4 bases from J, with 8 bases between. CDR1 and CDR2 (germline): LGHNA, YNFKEQ. The CDR3 loop reads CASSQELVSDTQYF. In DNA, the CDR3 is TGTGCCAGCAGCCAAGAACTAGTGTCAGATACGCAGTATTTT.

The chain recombines TRBV6-2 or TRBV6-3 with TRBJ2-1; D assignment may be TRBD1 or TRBD2 (6 bases each). Looked up from germline, CDR1 is MNHEY and CDR2 is SVGEGT. Trimming took 6 bases from V and 7 from J, leaving 13 bases between them. This CDR3 has 13 residues. The CDR3 sequence is CASRKGGLNEQFF. As DNA, the CDR3 is TGTGCCAGCAGAAAGGGGGGACTGAATGAGCAGTTCTTC.

This clonotype has just a few counts. The chain couples TRBV6-1 to TRBJ2-5; the D gene could be TRBD1 or TRBD2 (5 bases each). The CDR3 runs to 17 residues. V lost 5 bases and J 2 bases, leaving 21 bases between the germline ends. CDR1 and CDR2 from the germline V gene are MNHNS and SASEGT. CDR3 amino acids: CASSLVGLGKGQETQYF. The CDR3 bases are TGTGCCAGCAGTCTCGTTGGCCTCGGGAAGGGGCAAGAGACCCAGTACTTC.

This clonotype was observed a few times. The gene calls are TRBV28 and TRBJ2-7; the D call may be TRBD1 or TRBD2 (5 bases each). The CDR3 loop spans 13 amino acids. In germline, CDR1 is MDHEN, CDR2 SYDVKM. V was shortened by 3 bases and J by 6 bases, with 12 bases between the two germline ends. The CDR3 DNA is TGTGCCAGCAGTTTGTTCGGGGCGGGCGAGCAGTACTTC. As protein: CASSLFGAGEQYF.

This clonotype was seen at least ten times. The chain carries TRBV15 and TRBJ2-3; possibly TRBD1 for D (5 bases). The CDR3 contains 14 residues. Trimming left V 5 bases short and J 6 bases short, with 15 bases between. In germline, CDR1 is LNHNV, CDR2 YYDKDF (reference sequence). The CDR3 bases are TGTGCCACCAGCTCTGGACATGGTAGGGATACGCAGTATTTT. Its protein is CATSSGHGRDTQYF.

The rearrangement links TRBV6-5 to TRBJ2-2, with D possibly TRBD1 on 5 matching bases. Trimming cost V 0 bases and J 1 base, with 12 bases left between them. Germline CDR1 reads MNHEY; CDR2 reads SVGAGI. This CDR3 comprises 17 residues. The CDR3 loop is CASSYSSGYLNTGELFF. The CDR3 DNA reads TGTGCCAGCAGTTACTCGTCAGGGTACCTGAACACCGGGGAGCTGTTTTTT.

This clonotype was seen only a few times. The chain joins TRBV25-1 to TRBJ2-5, with 9 nucleotides matching TRBD1. The germline V gene encodes CDR1 MGHDK and CDR2 SYGVNS. V shed 0 bases and J 3 bases; nucleotides not matched to a gene: 11. The CDR3 runs 18 residues. CDR3 amino acids: CASSEYRDREWGEETQYF. The CDR3 DNA is TGTGCCAGCAGTGAATACCGGGACAGGGAGTGGGGCGAAGAGACCCAGTACTTC.

This clonotype occurred a few times. V gene TRBV7-9 combines with J gene TRBJ2-3, with D uncertain. Trimming shortened V by 5 bases and J by 2 bases, and 8 bases separated the two germline ends. CDR1 SEHNR and CDR2 FQNEAQ come from the germline V gene (reference sequence). The CDR3 covers 13 residues. The CDR3 nucleotides are TGTGCCAGCAGCCACGGTATCACAGATACGCAGTATTTT. Protein product: CASSHGITDTQYF. The whole variable domain, filled in from reference TRBV7-9 and TRBJ2-3, reads DTGVSQNPRHKITKRGQNVTFRCDPISEHNRLYWYRQTLGQGPEFLTYFQNEAQLEKSRLLSDRFSAERPKGSFSTLEIQRTEQGDSAMYLCASSHGITDTQYFGPGTRLTVL.

V is TRBV7-2 and J is TRBJ2-5; 10 bases fit TRBD1. J gave up 3 bases and V 4 bases, and 5 bases lay outside the gene matches. The germline V gene has CDR1 SGHTA and CDR2 FQGNSA. The CDR3 totals 15 residues. The CDR3, as DNA: TGTGCCAGCAGCTCGACAGGGGGCTTTAAAGAGACCCAGTACTTC. This sequence encodes CASSSTGGFKETQYF.

This clonotype was detected only a few times. The gene calls are TRBV4-1 and TRBJ1-2; D gene ambiguous. This CDR3 has 15 amino acids. The germline V gene has CDR1 MGHRA and CDR2 YSYEKL. Trimming left V 4 bases short and J 2 bases short, with 14 bases between. CDR3 protein: CASSPNSVPNYGYTF. The CDR3 bases are TGCGCCAGCAGCCCAAACAGTGTCCCCAACTATGGCTACACCTTC.

This clonotype was picked up a small number of times. The V call is TRBV6-5, the J call TRBJ1-2; D gene ambiguous. The CDR3 totals 14 residues. Germline lookup yields CDR1 MNHEY and CDR2 SVGAGI. Trimming stripped 6 bases from V and 3 bases from J, with 14 bases between. The CDR3 here is CASRPSIPYYGYTF. The CDR3 bases are TGTGCCAGCAGGCCCAGCATACCCTACTATGGCTACACCTTC.

This clonotype has only a few counts. J is TRBJ2-1 and V is TRBV11-2; possible D gene TRBD2, 5 bases. The germline gives CDR1 SGHAT, CDR2 FQNNGV. V shed 1 base and J shed 10 bases, with 14 bases lying between them. This CDR3 contains 14 residues. CDR3 sequence (DNA): TGTGCCAGCAGCTTAGGGCCGGCTAGCAACGAGCAGTTCTTC. As protein: CASSLGPASNEQFF.